This T cell receptor beta chain was retrieved from a study of OX40 agonist ivuxolimab in advanced cancers. General notes on the study: Ivuxolimab was an agonistic, fully human IgG2 monoclonal antibody directed against OX40 (CD134), a costimulatory receptor. Intravenous ivuxolimab was administered to patients every 2 weeks at six dose levels: 0.01, 0.1, 0.3, 1.5, 3 and 10 mg/kg. Of the 50 to 55 dose-escalation patients, hepatocellular carcinoma was present in some 19, melanoma in around 15, renal cell carcinoma in 9 and head and neck cancer in 9. The dose-escalation cohort was about 86% male with a mean age of approximately 59 years, ranging from roughly 23 to 90. Patients were allowed to have had prior anti-PD-1, anti-PD-L1 or anti-CTLA-4 therapy, and around 41% of the dose-escalation patients had previously received checkpoint inhibitors. Partial responses occurred in three dose-escalation patients: two with cutaneous melanoma and one with hepatocellular carcinoma. The purpose of peripheral TCRbeta sequencing was to test whether ivuxolimab changed TCR sequence diversity and led to clonal T-cell expansion. The paper reports the monotherapy dose-escalation portion (N of about 50 patients) of the phase I ivuxolimab trial. Results the study describes overall, beyond this receptor: The antigen specificity of the clonally expanded peripheral T cells was not determined. In the 0.1-3.0 mg/kg groups, partial responders had among the lowest normalized peripheral clonal expansion, particularly in CD8+ T cells. Low levels of normalized T-cell clonal expansion were also seen in some nonresponding patients. After ivuxolimab, CD8+ T cells had more expanded clones than CD4+ T cells on average. At doses from 0.1 to 3.0 mg/kg, clonal expansion was seen in both CD4+ and CD8+ blood T cells between baseline and week 6.

The trial excluded patients who had a history of autoimmune disease or who were on systemic immunosuppression. Peripheral blood for TCR sequencing was collected from all dose cohorts at baseline, on cycle 4 day 1, and on cycle 7 day 1. The samples were drawn from a first-in-human, open-label, multicenter phase I dose-escalation trial of ivuxolimab. Adults with locally advanced or metastatic head and neck squamous cell, hepatocellular, melanoma or renal cell carcinoma were enrolled in the trial. CD4+ and CD8+ T cells were sorted separately from peripheral blood before TCR sequencing. Note on this clone: What this receptor recognizes is not known. Qualities for individual bases were not recorded, and no much larger clone is one base off.

For CDR1 and CDR2, the germline V gene lists MNHNS and SASEGT. The CDR3 contains 12 residues, cysteine and phenylalanine counted. Solely the CDR3 DNA is kept, with 36 bases framed from the first base. Trimming at the junction amounts to 5 bases on V and 8 bases on J, and the germline ends lie 10 bases apart. Genomic DNA was extracted from sorted cells for sequencing of the TCRbeta CDR3 region. The immunoSEQ Assay was used for sequencing of TCRbeta CDR3 regions. Not all clones reach the TCRdb copy of this immuneACCESS table, which keeps in-frame sequences only. Checked studies attribute under half of the gap to unresolved V genes and leave the rest unexplained. The sample records around 78,000 clones, approximately 92% of which are singletons. The ten largest clones represent 0.85% to 1% of the sample.

Recombination linked TRBV6-1 to TRBJ1-5; the D gene is not confidently resolved. Sequenced here: CD4+ or CD8+ T cells sorted from blood, sampled in a trial of the OX40 agonist ivuxolimab. This clonotype originated in an adult with an advanced solid tumor such as melanoma, head and neck, liver or kidney cancer. DNA sequence: TGTGCCAGCAGTCGGGAGCCCGAGCCCCAGCATTTT. Translated, it gives CASSREPEPQHF.